This TCR beta chain is drawn from a study of cytomegalovirus exposure and HLA in healthy donors. The trim removed 6 bases at V and 6 bases at J, leaving 13 bases unmatched. CDR1 and CDR2 from the germline V gene are SGHVS and FNYEAQ. CDR3 length: 15 amino acids. The PCR contained 60 Vbeta and 13 Jbeta primers. Profiled with immunoSEQ multiplex PCR; TCRdb holds only in-frame clones, not every one. There are about 48,000 clones in the sample, with 6% to 7% held by the top ten. The J gene is TRBJ2-7, the V gene TRBV7-6; 8 positions agree with TRBD2. Sequencing was carried out using PBMCs. This receptor was taken from a male donor in good health and CMV-seropositive. The CDR3 coding sequence is TGTGCCAGCAGTGCCGGGGGGACTAGATCGGTCGAGCAGTACTTC. This translates into CASSAGGTRSVEQYF.